These 30 T cell receptor beta chains were all obtained from the same sample, sequenced in a study of CXCR3-negative and CXCR3-positive naive CD8 T cells. The authors made the TRB cDNA libraries by 5' RACE using UMI labels. TCRdb reprocessed the 5' RACE reads, keeping one entry per CDR3 protein, no DNA. The ten top clones account for 14% to 15%, within a sample of more than 45,000 distinct CDR3 sequences. Material for sequencing was memory CD8+ T cells from blood. The receptors stem from a human donor in good health. Some clones in this sample may be carry-over from other donors' samples.

This clonotype is large by frequency. This chain connects TRBV29-1 to TRBJ1-3; the D gene TCRdb calls, TRBD1, cannot be checked with no DNA. This CDR3 region has 13 residues. The germline V gene has CDR1 SQVTM and CDR2 ANQGSEA. CDR3: CSVEGDSGNTIYF.

The chain employs TRBV12-3 or TRBV12-4 and TRBJ2-1; no DNA is available, so the TRBD1 call from TCRdb remains unchecked. The CDR3 spans 17 residues. The CDR3: CASTSGSGAGWGNEQFF.

V is TRBV7-8 and J is TRBJ2-1; the D gene TCRdb calls, TRBD1, cannot be checked with no DNA. This CDR3 region has 14 residues. Germline assignment: CDR1 SGHVS and CDR2 FQNEAQ. This CDR3 reads CASSFQVGGNEQFF.

The genes are TRBV28 and TRBJ2-7; TCRdb names TRBD1, which stays unverified in the absence of DNA. CDR1 and CDR2 (germline): MDHEN, SYDVKM. The CDR3 has 14 residues. The CDR3 spells CASSFLTGRKKQYF.

V usage is TRBV9 and J usage is TRBJ2-3; TCRdb's D call of TRBD1 is untestable without DNA. The CDR3 sequence is 14 residues long. Germline V gene data show CDR1 as SGDLS and CDR2 as YYNGEE. CDR3 amino acids: CASSVERGADTQYF.

The chain employs TRBV9 and TRBJ2-2; TCRdb gives TRBD2 as the D gene, but with no DNA this cannot be confirmed. Germline CDR1 reads SGDLS; CDR2 reads YYNGEE. CDR3 length equals 13 residues. CDR3: CASSASGTGELFF. Filled out from reference TRBV9 and TRBJ2-2, the complete variable domain reads DSGVTQTPKHLITATGQRVTLRCSPRSGDLSVYWYQQSLDQGLQFLIQYYNGEERAKGNILERFSAQQFPDLHSELNLSSLELGDSALYFCASSASGTGELFFGEGSRLTVL.

The chain is built from TRBV20-1 and TRBJ2-7; TCRdb indicates TRBD1, and absent DNA this call remains unverified. CDR3 length: 12 residues. The germline V gene has CDR1 DFQATT and CDR2 SNEGSKA (reference sequence). The chain's CDR3 is CSARLGDYEQYF.

This chain connects TRBV6-4 to TRBJ2-3; the TCRdb D gene call, TRBD2, has no DNA to confirm it. CDR1 is MRHNA and CDR2 is SNTAGT in the germline V gene. The CDR3 extends over 14 amino acids. CDR3 amino acids: CASSGTSGADTQYF.

J is TRBJ2-7 and V is TRBV19; the TCRdb D gene call, TRBD1, has no DNA to confirm it. This CDR3 is 14 amino acids long. Per germline, CDR1 LNHDA and CDR2 SQIVND (reference sequence). The CDR3 spells CASSSQGAGNEQYF. Full variable domain (remainder filled in from reference TRBV19 and TRBJ2-7): DGGITQSPKYLFRKEGQNVTLSCEQNLNHDAMYWYRQDPGQGLRLIYYSQIVNDFQKGDIAEGYSVSREKKESFPLTVTSAQKNPTAFYLCASSSQGAGNEQYFGPGTRLTVT.

V gene TRBV5-1 combines with J gene TRBJ2-7; TCRdb names TRBD1, which stays unverified in the absence of DNA. The germline V gene encodes CDR1 SGHRS and CDR2 YFSETQ. This CDR3 has 14 residues. CDR3 residues: CASSTGWEPYEQYF. Using reference TRBV5-1 and TRBJ2-7 for the parts outside the CDR3, the full variable domain is KAGVTQTPRYLIKTRGQQVTLSCSPISGHRSVSWYQQTPGQGLQFLFEYFSETQRNKGNFPGRFSGRQFSNSRSEMNVSTLELGDSALYLCASSTGWEPYEQYFGPGTRLTVT.

This chain uses TRBV7-6 with TRBJ1-3; TCRdb's D gene call, TRBD1, goes unchecked for lack of DNA. Per germline, CDR1 SGHVS and CDR2 FNYEAQ. The CDR3 extends over 18 amino acids. This CDR3 reads CASSLAGGQDISGNTIYF.

The chain couples TRBV4-1 to TRBJ1-6. The length of the CDR3 is 17 residues. CDR1 and CDR2 from the germline V gene are MGHRA and YSYEKL. This CDR3 reads CASSQDARWGDNSPLHF.

This chain links TRBV14 with TRBJ2-1; no DNA is available, so the TRBD2 call from TCRdb remains unchecked. The V gene's germline CDR1 is SGHDN and CDR2 FVKESK. The CDR3 is 15 amino acids. CDR3 loop: CASSPRDLTYNEQFF.

The chain has TRBV5-4 and TRBJ1-2; the D call from TCRdb, TRBD1, cannot be confirmed without DNA. CDR1 SGHNT and CDR2 YYREEE come from the germline V gene (reference sequence). The CDR3 has 14 residues. The CDR3 here is CASSLSDREGGYTF.

This chain uses TRBV27 with TRBJ2-1; the D call from TCRdb, TRBD1, cannot be confirmed without DNA. Germline lookup yields CDR1 MNHEY and CDR2 SMNVEV (reference sequence). The CDR3 length is 13 residues. CDR3 amino acids: CASSLSWGNEQFF.

The chain carries TRBV28 and TRBJ2-4; TCRdb lists TRBD1, though no DNA is available to test this call. Germline loops: CDR1 MDHEN, CDR2 SYDVKM. The CDR3 is 17 residues long. The CDR3 is CASSSARDLLFLYIQYF.

The rearrangement joins TRBV21-1 to TRBJ2-7; TCRdb gives TRBD2 as the D gene, but with no DNA this cannot be confirmed. TRBV21-1 is tagged as a pseudogene. This CDR3 is built from 15 residues. The CDR3 sequence: CASSTGLAGSNEQYF.

V and J are TRBV29-1 and TRBJ2-2. Germline CDR1 is SQVTM and CDR2 is ANQGSEA. CDR3 length: 15 residues. The CDR3 reads CSVVVASSATGELFF.

The V and J genes are TRBV19 and TRBJ1-2. The CDR3 extends over 14 amino acids. Germline V gene data show CDR1 as LNHDA and CDR2 as SQIVND (reference sequence). The CDR3 loop reads CASSIQGTRGIYTF.

This chain uses TRBV7-9 with TRBJ1-4; the D call of TRBD1 rests on TCRdb alone, since no DNA is present to check it. The CDR3 is made up of 14 amino acids. The germline gives CDR1 SEHNR, CDR2 FQNEAQ (reference sequence). This CDR3 reads CASSLKTGDEKLFF.

The CDR3 sequence is CASSPGTNGELFF. The chain joins TRBV7-2 to TRBJ2-2; the TCRdb call, TRBD1, lacks DNA for checking. The germline gives CDR1 SGHTA, CDR2 FQGNSA. The CDR3 runs 13 residues.

The chain couples TRBV28 to TRBJ2-7; TCRdb reports TRBD1, a call that lacks DNA to check it against. The CDR3 length is 15 residues. CDR1 and CDR2 (germline): MDHEN, SYDVKM. CDR3 in amino acids: CASSPEYPGSYEQYF.

The chain carries TRBV5-4 and TRBJ1-1; TCRdb calls TRBD1, which cannot be checked without DNA. The CDR3 is 12 amino acids. Germline lookup yields CDR1 SGHNT and CDR2 YYREEE (reference sequence). This chain's CDR3 is CASSFGGTEAFF.

This chain uses TRBV7-2 with TRBJ2-5. This CDR3 has 14 amino acids. Germline CDR1 reads SGHTA; CDR2 reads FQGNSA. The CDR3 sequence: CASSLVGDQETQYF.

The chain joins TRBV11-2 to TRBJ2-5. CDR1 is SGHAT and CDR2 is FQNNGV in the germline V gene. The CDR3 length is 13 residues. The CDR3 loop is CASSLVSVETQYF.

The V gene is TRBV20-1, the J gene TRBJ2-7; lacking DNA, the TRBD1 call made by TCRdb goes unchecked. This CDR3 comprises 14 residues. CDR1 is DFQATT, CDR2 SNEGSKA, per germline (reference sequence). CDR3 residues: CSASLYRELDEQYF.

This rearrangement joins TRBV7-2 to TRBJ2-2. CDR3 length: 12 amino acids. Looked up from germline, CDR1 is SGHTA and CDR2 is FQGNSA. The CDR3: CASSPMTGELFF. Combining the CDR3 with reference TRBV7-2 and TRBJ2-2 gives the whole variable domain GAGVSQSPSNKVTEKGKDVELRCDPISGHTALYWYRQSLGQGLEFLIYFQGNSAPDKSGLPSDRFSAERTGGSVSTLTIQRTQQEDSAVYLCASSPMTGELFFGEGSRLTVL.

The rearrangement links TRBV6-6 to TRBJ1-5. In germline, CDR1 is MNHNY, CDR2 SVGAGI (reference sequence). The CDR3 is made up of 12 amino acids. CDR3: CASSPSIQPQHF.

The gene calls are TRBV6-6 and TRBJ2-5; TCRdb designates TRBD2, a call that cannot be tested without DNA. The CDR3 loop spans 11 amino acids. Per the germline V gene, CDR1 is MNHNY and CDR2 is SVGAGI (reference sequence). CDR3: CASRSGRAQYF.

The V call is TRBV11-1, the J call TRBJ1-5; the D call of TRBD1 rests on TCRdb alone, since no DNA is present to check it. Germline lookup yields CDR1 SGHAT and CDR2 FQDESV (reference sequence). The CDR3 extends over 15 amino acids. The CDR3 sequence: CASSLSGGAGQPQHF.